The rows below give T cell receptor beta chains drawn from one sample of a study of PD-1 blockade in classical Hodgkin lymphoma. Sequencing was performed with immunoSEQ multiplex PCR; in TCRdb, only in-frame clones are kept and a portion is missing. The sample records more than 90,000 clones, 75% to 90% being singletons. Sequencing was performed on peripheral blood mononuclear cells (PBMCs), taken before the second cycle of nivolumab. The receptors come from a human donor with classical Hodgkin lymphoma. CDR3s include the opening cysteine and the closing phenylalanine or tryptophan. A D gene is named only where the DNA matches it firmly. Clone size is given for some rows only: seen once, a few or many times, or a class if the clone is expanded.

>TRBD1|TRBV10-2|NA|TRBJ2-7
CASGSTGAYEQYF
TGCGCCAGCGGGTCGACAGGGGCCTACGAGCAGTACTTC
>TRBD2|TRBV7-3|few|TRBJ2-7
CASSSGTRNEQYF
TGTGCCAGCAGCTCGGGGACTAGGAACGAGCAGTACTTC
>TRBD1|TRBV19|NA|TRBJ2-2
CASRTGATGELFF
TGTGCCAGTAGAACAGGGGCCACCGGGGAGCTGTTTTTT
>NA|TRBV4-2|NA|TRBJ1-3
CASSQDARGNGNTIYF
TGTGCCAGCAGCCAAGACGCCAGGGGCAATGGAAACACCATATATTTT
>NA|TRBV30|NA|TRBJ2-7
CAWGETTYEQYF
TGTGCCTGGGGTGAAACGACCTACGAGCAGTACTTC
>TRBD1|TRBV28|NA|TRBJ1-2
CASRGQGSYGYTF
TGTGCCAGCAGGGGACAGGGTTCCTATGGCTACACCTTC
>NA|TRBV29-1|NA|TRBJ1-5
CSVTILQGQPQHF
TGCAGCGTGACCATCCTGCAGGGTCAGCCCCAGCATTTT
>TRBD2|TRBV10-1|NA|TRBJ2-3
CASSPWTSGGTDTQYF
TGCGCCAGCAGTCCCTGGACTAGCGGGGGCACAGATACGCAGTATTTT
>NA|TRBV20-1|NA|TRBJ1-2
CSARGYYGYTF
TGCAGTGCTCGGGGATACTATGGCTACACCTTC
>TRBD2|TRBV4-2|NA|TRBJ2-1
CASSHRLAGGSLYEQFF
TGTGCCAGCAGCCACCGACTAGCGGGGGGTAGTCTCTATGAGCAGTTCTTC
>TRBD1|TRBV5-6|NA|TRBJ1-2
CASSDSVGQGIRYGYTF
TGTGCCAGCAGCGACTCGGTTGGACAGGGGATCCGCTATGGCTACACCTTC
>NA|TRBV11-2|NA|TRBJ1-4
CASSSGHSAEKLFF
TGTGCCAGCAGCTCGGGACACTCCGCTGAAAAACTGTTTTTT
>NA|TRBV7-8|NA|TRBJ2-5
CASSTLGGEETQYF
TGTGCCAGCAGCACCCTGGGGGGAGAAGAGACCCAGTACTTC
>TRBD1|TRBV5-4|once|TRBJ2-3
CASSSTGTGGDTQYF
TGTGCCAGCAGCTCCACCGGGACAGGGGGAGATACGCAGTATTTT
>TRBD1|TRBV13|NA|TRBJ2-7
CASSSGQGGFGQYF
TGTGCCAGCAGCTCGGGACAGGGGGGGTTTGGGCAGTACTTC
>TRBD1|TRBV10-1|NA|TRBJ2-2
CASSEPRDRVGTGELFF
TGCGCCAGCAGTGAGCCCCGGGACAGGGTGGGGACCGGGGAGCTGTTTTTT
>TRBD2|TRBV30|NA|TRBJ2-3
CAWSGGGGDTQYF
TGTGCCTGGAGTGGTGGGGGGGGAGATACGCAGTATTTT
>NA|TRBV21-1|NA|TRBJ1-5
CASSKAGQGHQPQHF
TGTGCCAGCAGCAAAGCCGGACAGGGTCATCAGCCCCAGCATTTT
>NA|TRBV7-9|NA|TRBJ1-1
CASSFGVGTEAFF
TGTGCCAGCAGCTTCGGGGTAGGCACTGAAGCTTTCTTT
>TRBD1|TRBV19|once|TRBJ2-1
CASSMTGGGFNEQFF
TGTGCCAGTAGTATGACAGGGGGAGGTTTCAATGAGCAGTTCTTC
>NA|TRBV6-6|NA|TRBJ2-6
CASSGASSGANVLTF
TGTGCCAGCAGTGGGGCGAGCTCTGGGGCCAACGTCCTGACTTTC
>NA|TRBV7-9|NA|TRBJ2-7
CASSLDGRAYEQYF
TGTGCCAGCAGCTTAGATGGCAGGGCCTACGAGCAGTACTTC
>NA|TRBV10-1|NA|TRBJ1-5
CASSHLPSHWGEGQPQHF
TGCGCCAGCAGCCATCTCCCCTCACATTGGGGCGAAGGACAGCCCCAGCATTTT
>NA|TRBV5-1|NA|TRBJ2-5
CASRSTGARGGETQYF
TGCGCCAGCAGATCTACCGGGGCCAGGGGCGGGGAGACCCAGTACTTC
>NA|TRBV10-2|NA|TRBJ1-6
CASSESGVVIYNSPLHF
TGCGCCAGCAGTGAGTCAGGGGTGGTGATATATAATTCACCCCTCCACTTT
>TRBD2|TRBV4-2|NA|TRBJ2-5
CASSQDLAGGPRETQYF
TGTGCCAGCAGCCAAGATCTAGCGGGGGGGCCTAGAGAGACCCAGTACTTC
>TRBD1|TRBV29-1|NA|TRBJ2-7
CSVEGDRTYEQYF
TGCAGCGTTGAAGGGGACAGGACCTACGAGCAGTACTTC
>NA|TRBV29-1|NA|TRBJ1-5
CSVGPGPNQPQHF
TGCAGCGTTGGACCGGGCCCCAATCAGCCCCAGCATTTT
>TRBD1|TRBV5-1|NA|TRBJ2-7
CASSLGSGTGHYEQYF
TGCGCCAGCAGCTTGGGGTCGGGGACAGGGCACTACGAGCAGTACTTC